The rows below give T cell receptor beta chains drawn from one sample of a study of Tregs in tolerant kidney transplant recipients. Sequenced by immunoSEQ multiplex PCR; TCRdb stores in-frame clones only, minus some. Among roughly 250,000 clones listed, approximately 83% were seen once. Material: CD4+ T cells from blood. These receptor sequences come from a human donor in good health. Each CDR3 is given with its conserved first and last residue.

J: -; V: TRBV2; length: 13; CDR3: CASGGQISYEQYF
J: TRBJ2-1; V: TRBV18; length: 13; CDR3: CASSPRLAQEQFF
J: TRBJ2-3; V: TRBV30; length: 11; CDR3: CASKRADTQYF
J: TRBJ2-5; V: TRBV6-5; length: 15; CDR3: CASSYRGGREGTQYF
J: TRBJ2-3; V: TRBV5-1; length: 15; CDR3: CASSEPGQGLDTQYF
J: TRBJ2-1; V: TRBV7-9; length: 17; CDR3: CASSPKGTRNSYNEQFF
J: TRBJ1-5; V: TRBV6-5; length: 16; CDR3: CASSYPSDRGNQPQHF
J: TRBJ1-2; V: TRBV5-4; length: 14; CDR3: CASSFVGASYGYTF
J: TRBJ2-1; V: TRBV7-7; length: 14; CDR3: CASSAWDRSDEQFF
J: TRBJ1-1; V: TRBV20-1; length: 11; CDR3: CSPPRNTEAFF
J: TRBJ1-5; V: TRBV6-5; length: 14; CDR3: CASRADREGQPQHF
J: TRBJ2-4; V: TRBV9; length: 17; CDR3: CASSPTTGGASKNIQYF
J: TRBJ1-1; V: TRBV7-9; length: 12; CDR3: CASSLSNTEAFF
J: TRBJ2-1; V: TRBV27; length: 15; CDR3: CASNGAMSSYNEQFF
J: TRBJ2-7; V: TRBV7-9; length: 14; CDR3: CASTEREAPYEQYF
J: TRBJ2-5; V: TRBV2; length: 16; CDR3: CASSEGRASLQETQYF
J: TRBJ2-1; V: TRBV6-5; length: 15; CDR3: CASSYRAVAGDEQFF
J: TRBJ2-1; V: TRBV18; length: 14; CDR3: CASSGGQGSNEQFF
J: TRBJ2-3; V: TRBV7-9; length: 17; CDR3: CASSSRRQDLSTDTQYF
J: TRBJ2-1; V: TRBV6-1; length: 15; CDR3: CASSSDRGAYNEQFF
J: TRBJ2-7; V: TRBV7-2; length: 13; CDR3: CASSFGRQYEQYF
J: TRBJ1-4; V: TRBV7-9; length: 15; CDR3: CASSRLRDRGEKLFF
J: TRBJ2-5; V: TRBV11-2; length: 12; CDR3: CASSLNLETQYF
J: TRBJ1-2; V: TRBV6-1; length: 13; CDR3: CASSMTGEFGYTF
J: TRBJ2-7; V: TRBV7-1; length: 15; CDR3: CASSLAGTGGYEQYF
J: TRBJ2-5; V: TRBV7-9; length: 14; CDR3: CASSPRQGEETQYF
J: TRBJ2-1; V: TRBV5-1; length: 13; CDR3: CASSIGTRDEQFF
J: TRBJ1-4; V: TRBV19; length: 14; CDR3: CASRSGAYNEKLFF
J: TRBJ2-1; V: TRBV7-9; length: 17; CDR3: CASTSSPVGLAFNEQFF
J: TRBJ2-1; V: TRBV4-1; length: 18; CDR3: CASSQTRRPSGVYNEQFF
J: TRBJ2-7; V: TRBV7-9; length: 15; CDR3: CASSPWDRGNNEQYF
J: TRBJ1-1; V: TRBV7-9; length: 15; CDR3: CASSRDRDLNTEAFF
J: TRBJ2-7; V: TRBV5-1; length: 15; CDR3: CASSSPRDGTYEQYF
J: TRBJ1-2; V: TRBV30; length: 16; CDR3: CAWRRAGPSREGGYTF
J: TRBJ2-3; V: TRBV5-1; length: 16; CDR3: CASSLAGSPGTDTQYF
J: TRBJ2-5; V: TRBV5-6; length: 18; CDR3: CASSLVTSGRGEGETQYF
J: TRBJ2-2; V: TRBV4-1; length: 15; CDR3: CASSQLGGGTGELFF
J: TRBJ2-5; V: TRBV29-1; length: 13; CDR3: CSVEQGAAETQYF
J: TRBJ2-3; V: TRBV6-1; length: 15; CDR3: CASTTGTVDTDTQYF
J: TRBJ1-1; V: TRBV29-1; length: 13; CDR3: CSFHRGRNTEAFF
J: TRBJ1-5; V: TRBV7-2; length: 16; CDR3: CASSPQGTGSTQPQHF
J: TRBJ2-3; V: TRBV9; length: 16; CDR3: CASSAGLAGGPDTQYF
J: TRBJ2-4; V: TRBV29-1; length: 14; CDR3: CSAQREAGANIQYF
J: TRBJ2-3; V: TRBV2; length: 13; CDR3: CASSVQDTDTQYF
J: TRBJ1-4; V: TRBV7-9; length: 15; CDR3: CASSARGSYNEKLFF
J: TRBJ2-2; V: TRBV6-1; length: 15; CDR3: CASSNYRGGTGELFF
J: TRBJ2-7; V: TRBV6-1; length: 13; CDR3: CASGAEAYYEQYF
J: TRBJ2-7; V: TRBV7-8; length: 11; CDR3: CASSSQYEQYF
J: TRBJ1-1; V: TRBV10-2; length: 12; CDR3: CASQLEAAEAFF
J: TRBJ1-2; V: TRBV6-1; length: 14; CDR3: CASSEGDTNYGYTF
J: TRBJ1-5; V: TRBV19; length: 14; CDR3: CASNGDRDSQPQHF
J: TRBJ1-1; V: TRBV11-3; length: 14; CDR3: CASSSTGGNTEAFF